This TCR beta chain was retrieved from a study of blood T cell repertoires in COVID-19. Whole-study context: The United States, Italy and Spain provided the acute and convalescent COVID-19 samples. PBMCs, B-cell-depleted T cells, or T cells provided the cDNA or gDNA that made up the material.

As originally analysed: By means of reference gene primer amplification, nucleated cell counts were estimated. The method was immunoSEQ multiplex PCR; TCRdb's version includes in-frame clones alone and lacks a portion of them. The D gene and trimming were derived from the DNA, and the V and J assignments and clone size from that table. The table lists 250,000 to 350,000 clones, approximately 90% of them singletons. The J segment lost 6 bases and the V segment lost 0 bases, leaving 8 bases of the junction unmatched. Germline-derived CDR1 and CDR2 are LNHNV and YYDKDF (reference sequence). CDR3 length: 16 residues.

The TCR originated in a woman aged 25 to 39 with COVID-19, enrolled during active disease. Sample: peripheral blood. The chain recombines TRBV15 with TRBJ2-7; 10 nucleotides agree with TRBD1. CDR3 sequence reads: CATSRDLGTGVSEQYF. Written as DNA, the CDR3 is TGTGCCACCAGCAGAGATCTAGGGACAGGGGTGAGCGAGCAGTACTTC.